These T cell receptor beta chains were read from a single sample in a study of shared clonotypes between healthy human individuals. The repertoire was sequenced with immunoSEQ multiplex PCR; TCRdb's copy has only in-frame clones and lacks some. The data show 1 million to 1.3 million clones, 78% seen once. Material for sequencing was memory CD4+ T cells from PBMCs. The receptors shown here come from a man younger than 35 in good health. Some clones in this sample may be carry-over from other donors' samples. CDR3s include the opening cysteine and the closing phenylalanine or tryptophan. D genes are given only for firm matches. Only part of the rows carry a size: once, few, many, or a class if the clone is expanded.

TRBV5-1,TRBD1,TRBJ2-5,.,CASTRDRGLLQETQYF,TGCGCCAGCACGCGGGACAGGGGGTTACTCCAAGAGACCCAGTACTTC
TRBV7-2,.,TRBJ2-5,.,CASSLARGTQPQYF,TGTGCCAGCAGCTTAGCCCGGGGGACCCAGCCCCAGTACTTC
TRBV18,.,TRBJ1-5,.,CASSPRQVESNQPQHF,TGTGCCAGCTCACCACGGCAGGTCGAAAGCAATCAGCCCCAGCATTTT
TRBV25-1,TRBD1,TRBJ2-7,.,CASRPRDRFYEQYF,TGTGCCAGCAGACCCAGGGACAGGTTCTACGAGCAGTACTTC
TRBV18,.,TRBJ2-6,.,CASSPGQANVLTF,TGTGCCAGCTCACCAGGACAAGCCAACGTCCTGACTTTC
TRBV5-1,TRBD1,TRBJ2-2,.,CASTGQGAGTGELFF,TGCGCCAGCACGGGACAGGGGGCGGGCACCGGGGAGCTGTTTTTT
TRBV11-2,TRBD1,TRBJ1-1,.,CASNKQGQGTTEAFF,TGTGCCAGCAACAAGCAAGGACAGGGGACGACTGAAGCTTTCTTT
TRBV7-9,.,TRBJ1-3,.,CASSSNLRDNSGNTIYF,TGTGCCAGCAGCTCAAATCTCCGGGACAACTCTGGAAACACCATATATTTT
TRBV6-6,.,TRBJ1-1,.,CASSYDPAAVNTEAFF,TGTGCCAGCAGTTACGATCCCGCAGCTGTAAACACTGAAGCTTTCTTT
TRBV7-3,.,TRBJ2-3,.,CASSPSGRQRTQYF,TGTGCCAGCAGCCCATCCGGACGTCAGCGGACGCAGTATTTT
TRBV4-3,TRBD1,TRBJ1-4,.,CASSQHFTPGQGRTNEKLFF,TGCGCCAGCAGCCAACACTTCACGCCGGGACAGGGGAGGACTAATGAAAAACTGTTTTTT
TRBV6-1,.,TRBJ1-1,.,CASTRVNTEAFF,TGTGCCAGCACCAGAGTGAACACTGAAGCTTTCTTT
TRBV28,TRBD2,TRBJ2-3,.,CASSPIPSGDTQYF,TGTGCCAGCAGCCCCATACCTAGCGGAGATACGCAGTATTTT
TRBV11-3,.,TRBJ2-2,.,CASSTRTGELFF,TGTGCCAGCAGCACCCGGACAGGGGAGCTGTTTTTT
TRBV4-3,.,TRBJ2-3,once,CASSQDPGGIEADTQYF,TGCGCCAGCAGCCAAGACCCCGGTGGCATTGAGGCAGATACGCAGTATTTT
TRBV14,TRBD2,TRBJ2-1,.,CASSQLAGGPNEQFF,TGTGCCAGCAGCCAGCTAGCGGGAGGGCCGAATGAGCAGTTCTTC
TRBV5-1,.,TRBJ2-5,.,CASSLMSDGGSKTQYF,TGCGCCAGCAGCCTGATGTCCGATGGGGGCTCGAAGACCCAGTACTTC
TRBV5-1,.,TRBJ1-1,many,CASSRSLNTEAFF,TGCGCCAGCAGTCGAAGCCTCAACACTGAAGCTTTCTTT
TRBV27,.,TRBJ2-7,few,CASMGFGSPPYEQYF,TGTGCCAGCATGGGTTTCGGGAGCCCGCCCTACGAGCAGTACTTC
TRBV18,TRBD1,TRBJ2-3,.,CASSPGQADTDTQYF,TGTGCCAGCTCACCGGGACAGGCCGACACAGATACGCAGTATTTT
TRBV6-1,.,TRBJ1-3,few,CASSERQGVLGNTIYF,TGTGCCAGCAGTGAACGGCAGGGTGTTTTAGGAAACACCATATATTTT
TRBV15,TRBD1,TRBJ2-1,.,CATAVRDRDNEQFF,TGTGCCACCGCCGTAAGAGACAGGGATAATGAGCAGTTCTTC
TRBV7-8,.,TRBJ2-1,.,CASSLARDNEQFF,TGTGCCAGCAGCTTAGCGCGGGACAATGAGCAGTTCTTC
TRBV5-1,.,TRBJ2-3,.,CASSSSGSTDTQYF,TGCGCCAGCAGCTCCAGCGGGAGCACAGATACGCAGTATTTT
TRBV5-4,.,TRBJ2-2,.,CASSPDAGVAGELFF,TGTGCCAGCAGCCCCGACGCAGGGGTGGCCGGGGAGCTGTTTTTT
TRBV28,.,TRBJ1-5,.,CASSLIGRESNQPQHF,TGTGCCAGCAGTTTAATTGGACGGGAGAGCAATCAGCCCCAGCATTTT
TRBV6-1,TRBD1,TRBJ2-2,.,CASTGTGGLGGELFF,TGTGCCAGCACCGGAACAGGGGGTTTGGGCGGGGAGCTGTTTTTT
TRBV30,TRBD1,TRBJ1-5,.,CAWRDRARGNQPQHF,TGTGCCTGGAGGGACAGGGCGAGAGGCAATCAGCCCCAGCATTTT
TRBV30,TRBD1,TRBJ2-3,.,CAWTQQGLYTQYF,TGTGCCTGGACCCAACAGGGGCTGTATACGCAGTATTTT
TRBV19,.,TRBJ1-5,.,CASSLSPSGNQPQHF,TGTGCCAGTAGTCTCTCTCCTTCGGGCAATCAGCCCCAGCATTTT
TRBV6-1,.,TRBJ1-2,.,CATTTVWGSRGYTF,TGTGCCACCACAACGGTCTGGGGTAGTAGGGGCTACACCTTC
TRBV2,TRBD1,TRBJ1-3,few,CASGTGDFSGNTIYF,TGTGCCAGTGGGACAGGGGATTTCTCTGGAAACACCATATATTTT
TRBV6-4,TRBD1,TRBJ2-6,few,CASSVGTGEGANVLTF,TGTGCCAGCAGTGTTGGGACAGGGGAAGGGGCCAACGTCCTGACTTTC
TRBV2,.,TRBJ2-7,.,CSGSRTYEQYF,TGTTCAGGAAGCCGGACCTACGAGCAGTACTTC
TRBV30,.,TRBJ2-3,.,CAHAMGLSTDTQYF,TGTGCTCATGCCATGGGACTTAGCACAGATACGCAGTATTTT
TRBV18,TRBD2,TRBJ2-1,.,CASSRTSGPNEQFF,TGTGCCAGCTCACGGACTAGCGGGCCAAATGAGCAGTTCTTC
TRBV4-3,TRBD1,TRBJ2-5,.,CASSQDTTGGETQYF,TGCGCCAGCAGCCAAGATACAACAGGGGGAGAGACCCAGTACTTC
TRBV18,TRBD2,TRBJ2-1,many,CASSDGTSGASGNEQFF,TGTGCCAGCTCGGACGGGACTAGCGGGGCCTCGGGGAATGAGCAGTTCTTC
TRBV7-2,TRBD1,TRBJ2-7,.,CASSLVRLGDRGDRQYF,TGTGCCAGCAGCTTAGTACGTCTAGGGGACAGGGGGGATAGGCAGTACTTC
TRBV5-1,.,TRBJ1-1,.,CASSLGGTENEAFF,TGCGCCAGCAGCTTGGGAGGGACGGAAAACGAAGCTTTCTTT
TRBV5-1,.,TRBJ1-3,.,CASRNRAILSGNTIYF,TGCGCCAGCAGAAACAGGGCAATACTCTCTGGAAACACCATATATTTT
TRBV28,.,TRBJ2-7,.,CASSSPGARRGTYEQYF,TGTGCCAGCAGTTCCCCCGGGGCTCGCAGGGGTACCTACGAGCAGTACTTC
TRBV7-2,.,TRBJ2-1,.,CASSLTVNAYNEQFF,TGTGCCAGCAGCTTGACGGTAAATGCCTACAATGAGCAGTTCTTC
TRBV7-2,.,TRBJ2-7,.,CASSFQRGFNEQYF,TGTGCCAGCAGCTTTCAGAGGGGGTTCAACGAGCAGTACTTC
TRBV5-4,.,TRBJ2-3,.,CASSLAEDTQYF,TGTGCCAGCAGCTTGGCGGAAGATACGCAGTATTTT
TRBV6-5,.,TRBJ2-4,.,CASSYGQEDQYF,TGTGCCAGCAGTTACGGGCAGGAGGATCAGTACTTC
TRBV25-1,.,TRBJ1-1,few,CASSAHTEAFF,TGTGCCAGCAGTGCTCACACTGAAGCTTTCTTT
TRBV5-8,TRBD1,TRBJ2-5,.,CASSFGQGARKTQYF,TGTGCCAGCAGCTTCGGACAGGGGGCGCGGAAGACCCAGTACTTC
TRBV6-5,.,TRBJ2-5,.,CASGISAQETQYF,TGTGCCAGCGGTATCTCGGCCCAAGAGACCCAGTACTTC
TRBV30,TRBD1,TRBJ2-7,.,CAWNPGQGILEQYF,TGTGCCTGGAATCCGGGACAGGGAATACTCGAGCAGTACTTC
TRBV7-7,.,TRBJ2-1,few,CASSLGSASYNEQFF,TGTGCCAGCAGCTTAGGTAGCGCATCCTACAATGAGCAGTTCTTC
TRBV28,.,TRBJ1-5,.,CASISLGLGGDQPQHF,TGTGCCAGCATAAGTCTGGGATTGGGGGGAGATCAGCCCCAGCATTTT
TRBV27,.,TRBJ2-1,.,CASSRTAYNEQFF,TGTGCCAGCAGCCGGACAGCCTACAATGAGCAGTTCTTC
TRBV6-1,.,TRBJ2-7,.,CASRIWTEYYEQYF,TGTGCCAGCAGGATCTGGACTGAATACTACGAGCAGTACTTC
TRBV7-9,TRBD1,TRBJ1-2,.,CASSLAGDRDDYTF,TGTGCCAGCAGCTTAGCGGGGGACAGGGATGACTACACCTTC
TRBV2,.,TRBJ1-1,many,CASRDGHTEAFF,TGTGCCAGCAGGGACGGGCACACTGAAGCTTTCTTT
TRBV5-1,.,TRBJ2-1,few,CASSLDRLAYNEQFF,TGCGCCAGCAGCTTGGACCGCCTGGCCTACAATGAGCAGTTCTTC
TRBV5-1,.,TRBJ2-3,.,CASTRIRRDGRFDTQYF,TGCGCCAGTACGAGGATTCGCCGGGACGGAAGATTCGATACGCAGTATTTT
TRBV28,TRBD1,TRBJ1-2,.,CASRLTGGANGYTF,TGTGCCAGCAGACTTACAGGGGGCGCAAATGGCTACACCTTC
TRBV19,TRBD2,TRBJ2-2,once,CASSIKAGGPVGELFF,TGTGCCAGTAGTATCAAAGCGGGAGGGCCGGTCGGGGAGCTGTTTTTT